Below, 14 T cell receptor beta chains from the same sample are listed, as sequenced in a study of CD8 T cells in ankylosing spondylitis. In TCRdb, the 5' RACE reads were re-called with MiXCR into one record per CDR3 protein. The sample includes 240,000 or so distinct CDR3 sequences, approximately 12% of them seen just once. Sequenced material: blood, either unsorted or a sorted T cell fraction (not recorded which). The receptors were sampled from a male donor with ankylosing spondylitis or in good health (not recorded which).

The J gene is TRBJ2-7, the V gene TRBV2, with 9 positions matching TRBD2. The CDR3 has 14 residues. J was trimmed by 4 bases and V by 10 bases; bases with no gene match: 11. CDR1 and CDR2 (germline): SNHLY, FYNNEI. The CDR3 DNA reads as TGTGCCAACACTTCACGAGCGGGAGGTTACGAGCAGTACTTC. Protein sequence: CANTSRAGGYEQYF.

The chain combines TRBV7-8 with TRBJ1-2; the D gene is possibly TRBD1 (6 bases). The ends were cut back, 1 base at V and 7 bases at J, with 10 bases in the middle. The CDR3 extends over 13 amino acids. Germline V gene lookup returns CDR1 SGHVS and CDR2 FQNEAQ. CDR3 amino acids: CASSLGQVSGYTF. The CDR3 DNA reads TGTGCCAGCAGCTTAGGACAGGTTTCTGGCTACACCTTC.

In its sample, this clonotype was seen many times. This chain joins TRBV5-1 and TRBJ2-2; D not resolved. The germline V and J ends were trimmed by 1 base and 1 base, with 5 bases remaining between them. The CDR3 spans 14 residues. The germline V gene has CDR1 SGHRS and CDR2 YFSETQ. The CDR3 DNA reads as TGCGCCAGCAGCTTGAATGGGAACACCGGGGAGCTGTTTTTT. As protein: CASSLNGNTGELFF. Variable domain in full (rest from reference TRBV5-1 and TRBJ2-2): KAGVTQTPRYLIKTRGQQVTLSCSPISGHRSVSWYQQTPGQGLQFLFEYFSETQRNKGNFPGRFSGRQFSNSRSEMNVSTLELGDSALYLCASSLNGNTGELFFGEGSRLTVL.

This clonotype was detected ten times or more. The chain combines TRBV20-1 with TRBJ1-2, with D possibly TRBD1 on 5 matching bases. Trimming cost V 6 bases and J 8 bases, with 19 bases left between them. The V gene's germline CDR1 is DFQATT and CDR2 SNEGSKA (reference sequence). The CDR3 consists of 13 residues. The CDR3 coding sequence is TGCAGTGCGCCCCCCCCCGGGGCCGGGGGCTACACCTTC. Its protein is CSAPPPGAGGYTF.

The genes are TRBV20-1 and TRBJ1-3, with TRBD1 matching 7 bases. V was clipped by 2 bases and J by 4 bases; unmatched bases: 2. This CDR3 is 13 amino acids long. Germline assignment: CDR1 DFQATT and CDR2 SNEGSKA (reference sequence). CDR3: CSARQGVGNTIYF. The CDR3 DNA reads as TGCAGTGCTAGACAGGGGGTAGGAAACACCATATATTTT.

This clonotype was recorded many times. The rearrangement joins TRBV20-1 to TRBJ2-7; D is ambiguous. Germline V lookup: CDR1 DFQATT, CDR2 SNEGSKA (reference sequence). Trimming stripped 3 bases from V and 2 bases from J, with 20 bases between. The CDR3 totals 16 residues. The chain's CDR3 is CSASGSGSRMAYEQYF. CDR3 DNA sequence: TGCAGTGCTAGTGGGTCCGGCTCGCGAATGGCCTACGAGCAGTACTTC.

This clonotype was recorded at least ten times. The gene calls are TRBV20-1 and TRBJ2-3, with D tentatively TRBD1 (6 bases). This CDR3 contains 16 residues. Germline lookup yields CDR1 DFQATT and CDR2 SNEGSKA (reference sequence). V was clipped by 6 bases and J by 0 bases, with 19 bases between them. CDR3: CSAEDRDTTSTDTQYF. In DNA, the CDR3 is TGCAGTGCCGAGGACCGGGACACAACTAGCACAGATACGCAGTATTTT.

This clonotype was detected ten times or more. The chain's CDR3 is CSADLAGPGTGELFF. CDR3 DNA: TGCAGCGCCGATCTAGCGGGGCCGGGGACCGGGGAGCTGTTTTTT. The J gene is TRBJ2-2, the V gene TRBV29-1; 9 bases are shared with TRBD2. V lost 7 bases, J lost 5 bases, and 11 bases stayed unmatched. In germline, CDR1 is SQVTM, CDR2 ANQGSEA. CDR3 size: 15 residues.

The table lists this clonotype with a few counts. J is TRBJ1-6 and V is TRBV11-1; TRBD1 is a possible D gene (6 bases). The germline gives CDR1 SGHAT, CDR2 FQDESV (reference sequence). This CDR3 contains 18 residues. The V and J ends lost 1 base and 9 bases respectively, with 22 bases between them. This CDR3 is CASSLVEQGPSIGSPLHF. CDR3 in DNA: TGTGCCAGCAGCTTAGTGGAACAGGGACCATCAATAGGTTCACCCCTCCACTTT.

This clonotype was counted many times. V usage is TRBV5-1 and J usage is TRBJ2-3; no clear D gene. The CDR3 has 13 residues. Germline values: CDR1 SGHRS, CDR2 YFSETQ. V was trimmed by 0 bases and J by 7 bases, leaving 9 bases between them. The CDR3 DNA reads as TGCGCCAGCAGCTTGGGTGGCGCGAATACGCAGTATTTT. This translates into CASSLGGANTQYF.

This clonotype was counted a few times. This rearrangement joins TRBV12-3 or TRBV12-4 to TRBJ2-1; 7 nucleotides match TRBD2. V was clipped by 2 bases and J by 4 bases; unmatched bases: 5. CDR3 length: 15 residues. CDR3 nucleotide sequence: TGTGCCAGCAGTTTAACGGCCGGGGGGTACAATGAGCAGTTCTTC. Translation gives CASSLTAGGYNEQFF.

The sample holds many counts of this clonotype. The chain joins TRBV29-1 to TRBJ1-2; 8 bases agree with TRBD1. Germline V gives CDR1 SQVTM, CDR2 ANQGSEA. This CDR3 comprises 13 residues. Unmatched junction bases numbered 6, after V lost 7 bases and J lost 2 bases. CDR3 protein: CSARQGTNYGYTF. The CDR3 nucleotides are TGCAGCGCCCGACAGGGGACAAACTATGGCTACACCTTC. The entire variable domain, with the rest obtained from reference TRBV29-1 and TRBJ1-2, is as follows: SAVISQKPSRDICQRGTSLTIQCQVDSQVTMMFWYRQQPGQSLTLIATANQGSEATYESGFVIDKFPISRPNLTFSTLTVSNMSPEDSSIYLCSARQGTNYGYTFGSGTRLTVV.

This clonotype was recorded many times. This CDR3 reads CASSLKGGSSYEQYF. CDR3 nucleotide sequence: TGCGCCAGCAGCTTGAAGGGCGGGAGCTCCTACGAGCAGTACTTC. The chain combines TRBV5-1 with TRBJ2-7; 7 bases are a match to TRBD2. CDR3 length equals 15 residues. Germline values: CDR1 SGHRS, CDR2 YFSETQ. The V gene end was trimmed by 1 base and the J gene end by 0 bases; junction bases not matched to a gene: 4.

This clonotype turned up a few times. V is TRBV7-2 and J is TRBJ2-7; 8 bases align to TRBD2. Germline trimming cut 5 bases from V and 6 bases from J; bases unmatched to any gene: 12. CDR3 length: 15 residues. Germline CDR1 SGHTA, CDR2 FQGNSA. CDR3 residues: CASSGLAGTLGEQYF. In DNA, the CDR3 is TGTGCCAGCAGCGGGCTAGCGGGTACCCTGGGCGAGCAGTACTTC.